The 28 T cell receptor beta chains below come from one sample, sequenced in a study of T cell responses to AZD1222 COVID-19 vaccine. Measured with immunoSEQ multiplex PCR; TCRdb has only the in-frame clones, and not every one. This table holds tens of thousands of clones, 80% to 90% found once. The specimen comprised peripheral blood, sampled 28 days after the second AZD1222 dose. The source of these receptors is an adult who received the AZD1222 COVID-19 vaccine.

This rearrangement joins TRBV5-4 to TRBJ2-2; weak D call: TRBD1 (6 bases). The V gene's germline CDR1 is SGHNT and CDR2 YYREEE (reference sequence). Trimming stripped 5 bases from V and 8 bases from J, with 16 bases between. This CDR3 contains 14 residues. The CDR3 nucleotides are TGTGCCAGCAGAGACCGGGACACCCTAGGGGAGCTGTTTTTT. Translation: CASRDRDTLGELFF.

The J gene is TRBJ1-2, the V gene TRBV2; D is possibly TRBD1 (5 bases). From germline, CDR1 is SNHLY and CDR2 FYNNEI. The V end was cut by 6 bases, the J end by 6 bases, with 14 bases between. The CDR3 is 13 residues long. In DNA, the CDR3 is TGTGCCAGCAGATACAGCCTAGGGGATGGCTACACCTTC. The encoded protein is CASRYSLGDGYTF. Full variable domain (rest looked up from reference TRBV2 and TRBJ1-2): EPEVTQTPSHQVTQMGQEVILRCVPISNHLYFYWYRQILGQKVEFLVSFYNNEISEKSEIFDDQFSVERPDGSNFTLKIRSTKLEDSAMYFCASRYSLGDGYTFGSGTRLTVV.

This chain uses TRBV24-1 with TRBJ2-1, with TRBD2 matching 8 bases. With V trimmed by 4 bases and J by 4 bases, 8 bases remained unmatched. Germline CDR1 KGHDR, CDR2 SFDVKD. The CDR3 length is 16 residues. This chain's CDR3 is CATSDSSGAYYNEQFF. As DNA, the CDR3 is TGTGCCACCAGTGACAGTAGCGGGGCATATTACAATGAGCAGTTCTTC.

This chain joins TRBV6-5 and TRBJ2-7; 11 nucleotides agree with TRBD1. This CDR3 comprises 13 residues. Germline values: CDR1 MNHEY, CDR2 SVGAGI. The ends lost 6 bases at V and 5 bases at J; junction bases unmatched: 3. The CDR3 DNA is TGTGCCAGCAGCAAGGACAGGGGGCACGAGCAGTACTTC. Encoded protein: CASSKDRGHEQYF.

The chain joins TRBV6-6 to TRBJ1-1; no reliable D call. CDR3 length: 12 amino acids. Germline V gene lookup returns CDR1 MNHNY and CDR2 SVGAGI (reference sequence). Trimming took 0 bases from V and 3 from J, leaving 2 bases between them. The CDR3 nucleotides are TGTGCCAGCAGTTACTCAGACACTGAAGCTTTCTTT. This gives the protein CASSYSDTEAFF.

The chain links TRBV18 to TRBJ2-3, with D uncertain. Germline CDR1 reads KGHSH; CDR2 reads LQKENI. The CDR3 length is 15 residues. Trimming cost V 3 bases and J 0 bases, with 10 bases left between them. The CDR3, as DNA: TGTGCCAGCTCACCGCCGAGTCCTAGCACAGATACGCAGTATTTT. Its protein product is CASSPPSPSTDTQYF.

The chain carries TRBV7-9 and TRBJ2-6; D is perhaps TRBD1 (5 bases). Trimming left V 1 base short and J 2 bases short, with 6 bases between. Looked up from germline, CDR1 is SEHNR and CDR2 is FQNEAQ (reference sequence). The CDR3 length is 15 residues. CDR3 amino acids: CASSLEGAGANVLTF. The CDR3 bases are TGTGCCAGCAGCTTAGAAGGGGCTGGGGCCAACGTCCTGACTTTC. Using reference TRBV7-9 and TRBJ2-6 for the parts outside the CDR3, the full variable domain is DTGVSQNPRHKITKRGQNVTFRCDPISEHNRLYWYRQTLGQGPEFLTYFQNEAQLEKSRLLSDRFSAERPKGSFSTLEIQRTEQGDSAMYLCASSLEGAGANVLTFGAGSRLTVL.

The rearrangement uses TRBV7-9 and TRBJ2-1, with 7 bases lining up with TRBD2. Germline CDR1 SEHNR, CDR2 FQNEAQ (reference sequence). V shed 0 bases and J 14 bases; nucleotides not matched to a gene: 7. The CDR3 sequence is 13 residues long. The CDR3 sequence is CASSLAASGGKFF. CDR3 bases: TGTGCCAGCAGCTTAGCAGCCTCCGGGGGGAAGTTCTTC. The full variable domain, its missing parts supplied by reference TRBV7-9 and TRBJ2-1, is DTGVSQNPRHKITKRGQNVTFRCDPISEHNRLYWYRQTLGQGPEFLTYFQNEAQLEKSRLLSDRFSAERPKGSFSTLEIQRTEQGDSAMYLCASSLAASGGKFFGPGTRLTVL.

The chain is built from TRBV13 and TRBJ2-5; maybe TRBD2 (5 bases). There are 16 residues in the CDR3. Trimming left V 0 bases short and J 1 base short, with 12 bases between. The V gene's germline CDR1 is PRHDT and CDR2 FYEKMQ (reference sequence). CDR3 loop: CASSLGSASSQETQYF. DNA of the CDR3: TGTGCCAGCAGCTTAGGATCGGCTAGCAGCCAAGAGACCCAGTACTTC. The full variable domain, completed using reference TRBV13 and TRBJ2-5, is AAGVIQSPRHLIKEKRETATLKCYPIPRHDTVYWYQQGPGQDPQFLISFYEKMQSDKGSIPDRFSAQQFSDYHSELNMSSLELGDSALYFCASSLGSASSQETQYFGPGTRLLVL.

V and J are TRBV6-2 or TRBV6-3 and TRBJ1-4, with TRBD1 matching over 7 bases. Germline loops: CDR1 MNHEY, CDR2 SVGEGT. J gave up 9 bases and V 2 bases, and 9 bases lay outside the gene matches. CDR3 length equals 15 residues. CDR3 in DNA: TGTGCCAGCAGTTACCTCGGGACAGCGGGTCAAAAACTGTTTTTT. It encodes CASSYLGTAGQKLFF.

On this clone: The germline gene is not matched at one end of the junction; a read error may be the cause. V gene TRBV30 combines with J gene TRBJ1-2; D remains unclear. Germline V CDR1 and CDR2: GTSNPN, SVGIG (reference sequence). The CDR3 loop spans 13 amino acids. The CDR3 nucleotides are TGTGCCTGGAGTGTACGTGACAACGACCTGAAGGACTTC. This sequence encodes CAWSVRDNDLKDF. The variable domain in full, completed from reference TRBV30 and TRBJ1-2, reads SQTIHQWPATLVQPVGSPLSLECTVEGTSNPNLYWYRQAAGRGLQLLFYSVGIGQISSEVPQNLSASRPQDRQFILSSKKLLLSDSGFYLCAWSVRDNDLKDFGSGTRLTVV.

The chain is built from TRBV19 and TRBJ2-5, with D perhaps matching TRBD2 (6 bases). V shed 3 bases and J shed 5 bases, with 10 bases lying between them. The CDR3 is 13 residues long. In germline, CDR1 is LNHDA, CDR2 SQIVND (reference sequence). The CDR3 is CASSMEGMETQYF. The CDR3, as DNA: TGTGCCAGTAGTATGGAGGGAATGGAGACCCAGTACTTC.

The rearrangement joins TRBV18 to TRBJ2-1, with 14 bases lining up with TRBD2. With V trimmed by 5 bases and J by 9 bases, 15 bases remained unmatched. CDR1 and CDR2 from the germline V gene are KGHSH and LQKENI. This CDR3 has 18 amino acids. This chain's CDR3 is CASSNLGTSGSPGGEQFF. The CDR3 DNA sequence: TGTGCCAGCTCAAATCTCGGGACTAGCGGGAGTCCTGGGGGTGAGCAGTTCTTC.

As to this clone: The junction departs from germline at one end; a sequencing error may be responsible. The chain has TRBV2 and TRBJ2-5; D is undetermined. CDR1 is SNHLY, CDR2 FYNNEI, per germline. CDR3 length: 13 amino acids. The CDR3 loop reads CASSKAKQETQYF. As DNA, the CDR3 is TGTGCCAGCAGTAAAGCGAAACAAGAGACCCAGTACTTC.

CDR3 loop: CASSFDTEAFF. Here the CDR3 DNA reads TGTGCCAGCAGCTTTGACACTGAAGCTTTCTTT. The V call is TRBV11-2, the J call TRBJ1-1; D not resolved. CDR1 SGHAT and CDR2 FQNNGV come from the germline V gene. Trimming removed 3 bases at V and 3 bases at J, with 2 bases between. CDR3 length: 11 residues.

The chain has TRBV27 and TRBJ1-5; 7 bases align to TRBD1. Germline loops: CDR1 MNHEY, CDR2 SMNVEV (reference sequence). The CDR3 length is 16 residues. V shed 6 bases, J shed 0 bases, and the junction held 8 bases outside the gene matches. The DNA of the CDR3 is TGTGCCAGCAGGGGGGGGACAGCCTATAGCAATCAGCCCCAGCATTTT. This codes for CASRGGTAYSNQPQHF.

For the CDR3, the DNA is TGTGCCAGCAGCCAAACAGGGGGAACTGAAGCTTTCTTT. Its protein is CASSQTGGTEAFF. V is TRBV12-3 or TRBV12-4 and J is TRBJ1-1, with 8 bases lining up with TRBD1. V lost 6 bases and J lost 5; bases outside the gene matches: 5. The CDR3 contains 13 residues.

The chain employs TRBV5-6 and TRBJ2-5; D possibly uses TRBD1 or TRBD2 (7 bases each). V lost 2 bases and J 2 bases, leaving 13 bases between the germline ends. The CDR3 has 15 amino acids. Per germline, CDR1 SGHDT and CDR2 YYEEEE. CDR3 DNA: TGTGCCAGCAGCTTCCTGCAGGGGGGGCAAGAGACCCAGTACTTC. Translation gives CASSFLQGGQETQYF.

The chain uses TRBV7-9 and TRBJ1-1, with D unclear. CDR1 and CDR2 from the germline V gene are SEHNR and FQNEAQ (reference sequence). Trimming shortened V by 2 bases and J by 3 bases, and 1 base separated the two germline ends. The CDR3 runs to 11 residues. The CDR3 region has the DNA TGTGCCAGCAGCTTATACACTGAAGCTTTCTTT. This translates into CASSLYTEAFF.

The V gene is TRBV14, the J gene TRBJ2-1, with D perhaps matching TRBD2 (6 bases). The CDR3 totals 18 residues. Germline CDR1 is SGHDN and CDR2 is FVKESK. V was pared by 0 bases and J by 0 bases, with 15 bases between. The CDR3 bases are TGTGCCAGCAGCCAAGATATCGGTAGCGGAGACTCCTACAATGAGCAGTTCTTC. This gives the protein CASSQDIGSGDSYNEQFF.

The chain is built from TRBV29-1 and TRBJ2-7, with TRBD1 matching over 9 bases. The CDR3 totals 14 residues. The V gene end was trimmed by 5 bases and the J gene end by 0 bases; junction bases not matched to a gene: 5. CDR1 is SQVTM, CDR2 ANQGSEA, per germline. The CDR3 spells CSVRTGVTSYEQYF. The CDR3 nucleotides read TGCAGCGTTCGGACAGGGGTGACCTCCTACGAGCAGTACTTC.

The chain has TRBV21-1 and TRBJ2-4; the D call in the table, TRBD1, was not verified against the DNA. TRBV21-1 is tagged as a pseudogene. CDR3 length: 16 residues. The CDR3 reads CASSKVAQVAKNIQYF. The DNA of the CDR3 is TGTGCCAGCAGCAAAGTGGCGCAGGTAGCCAAAAACATTCAGTACTTC.

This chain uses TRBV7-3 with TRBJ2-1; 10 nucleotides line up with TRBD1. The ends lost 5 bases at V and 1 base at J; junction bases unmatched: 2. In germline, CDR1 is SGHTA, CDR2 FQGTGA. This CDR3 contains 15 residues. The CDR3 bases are TGTGCCAGCAGCGGGGACAGGGGTTCCTACAATGAGCAGTTCTTC. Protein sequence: CASSGDRGSYNEQFF. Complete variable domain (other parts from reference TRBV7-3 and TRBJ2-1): GAGVSQTPSNKVTEKGKYVELRCDPISGHTALYWYRQSLGQGPEFLIYFQGTGAADDSGLPNDRFFAVRPEGSVSTLKIQRTERGDSAVYLCASSGDRGSYNEQFFGPGTRLTVL.

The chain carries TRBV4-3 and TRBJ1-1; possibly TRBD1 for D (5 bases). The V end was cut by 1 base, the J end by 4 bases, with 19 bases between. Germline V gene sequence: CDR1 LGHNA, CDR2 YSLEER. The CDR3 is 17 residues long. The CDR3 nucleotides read TGCGCCAGCAGCCAAGTCCTCCAGGGTGGGATCGCCACTGAAGCTTTCTTT. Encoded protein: CASSQVLQGGIATEAFF.

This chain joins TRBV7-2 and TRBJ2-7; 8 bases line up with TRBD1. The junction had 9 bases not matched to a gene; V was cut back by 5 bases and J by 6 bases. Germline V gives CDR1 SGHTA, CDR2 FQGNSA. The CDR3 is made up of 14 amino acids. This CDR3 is CASSRAWTGSEQYF. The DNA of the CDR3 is TGTGCCAGCAGCAGGGCCTGGACAGGGAGCGAGCAGTACTTC. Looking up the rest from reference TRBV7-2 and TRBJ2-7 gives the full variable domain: GAGVSQSPSNKVTEKGKDVELRCDPISGHTALYWYRQSLGQGLEFLIYFQGNSAPDKSGLPSDRFSAERTGGSVSTLTIQRTQQEDSAVYLCASSRAWTGSEQYFGPGTRLTVT.

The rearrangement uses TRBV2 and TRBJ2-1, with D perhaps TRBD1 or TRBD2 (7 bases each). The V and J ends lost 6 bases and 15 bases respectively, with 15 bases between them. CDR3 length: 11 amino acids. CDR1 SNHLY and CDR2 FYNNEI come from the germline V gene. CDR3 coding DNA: TGTGCCAGCAGCCGGGAGGCAGGGGGGTTCTTC. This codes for CASSREAGGFF.

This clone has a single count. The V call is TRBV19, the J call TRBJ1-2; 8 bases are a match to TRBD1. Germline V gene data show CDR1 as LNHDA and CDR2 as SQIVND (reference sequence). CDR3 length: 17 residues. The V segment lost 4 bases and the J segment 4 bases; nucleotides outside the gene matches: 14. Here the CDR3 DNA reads TGTGCCAGTAGTAAAAGACAGGGGACCTTCAACGGCTATGGCTACACCTTC. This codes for CASSKRQGTFNGYGYTF. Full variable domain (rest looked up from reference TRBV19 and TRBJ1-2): DGGITQSPKYLFRKEGQNVTLSCEQNLNHDAMYWYRQDPGQGLRLIYYSQIVNDFQKGDIAEGYSVSREKKESFPLTVTSAQKNPTAFYLCASSKRQGTFNGYGYTFGSGTRLTVV.

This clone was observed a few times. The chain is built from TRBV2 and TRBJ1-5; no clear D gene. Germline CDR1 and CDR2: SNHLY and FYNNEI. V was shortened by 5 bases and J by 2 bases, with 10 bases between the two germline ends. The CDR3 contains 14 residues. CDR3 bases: TGTGCCAGCAGTAATGACGGGGGCAATCAGCCCCAGCATTTT. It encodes CASSNDGGNQPQHF. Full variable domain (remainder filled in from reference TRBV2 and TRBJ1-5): EPEVTQTPSHQVTQMGQEVILRCVPISNHLYFYWYRQILGQKVEFLVSFYNNEISEKSEIFDDQFSVERPDGSNFTLKIRSTKLEDSAMYFCASSNDGGNQPQHFGDGTRLSIL.